This TCR beta chain was sequenced during a study of T cells in Graves' hyperthyroidism and ophthalmopathy. There are a few counts of this clonotype. Antigen unknown. Study-wide points: Most thyroid clonotypes expanded above 0.001 were also detected in blood.

CDR3 length: 15 residues. V was pared by 5 bases and J by 8 bases, with 13 bases of the junction left unmatched. Germline CDR1 is SGHTA and CDR2 is FQGNSA. With duration under 3 months, ophthalmopathy was active: Clinical Activity Score at least 3, NOSPECS at least 4. TCR beta CDR3 regions were amplified from RNA transcripts. When the TCR CDR3 underwent first-round RT-PCR, the HTBI primer set was used. A single record per CDR3 protein comes from TCRdb applying MiXCR to the multiplex PCR reads. The repertoire holds about 640,000 distinct CDR3 sequences, with roughly 15% as singletons. The sequence was collected from a woman in her 50s with Graves' ophthalmopathy. The V and J genes are TRBV7-2 and TRBJ1-2; 8 bases agree with TRBD1. Sequenced material: blood. CDR3 sequence reads: CASSPGGLGTGGYTF. DNA of the CDR3: TGTGCCAGCAGCCCAGGGGGTCTCGGGACAGGAGGCTACACCTTC.